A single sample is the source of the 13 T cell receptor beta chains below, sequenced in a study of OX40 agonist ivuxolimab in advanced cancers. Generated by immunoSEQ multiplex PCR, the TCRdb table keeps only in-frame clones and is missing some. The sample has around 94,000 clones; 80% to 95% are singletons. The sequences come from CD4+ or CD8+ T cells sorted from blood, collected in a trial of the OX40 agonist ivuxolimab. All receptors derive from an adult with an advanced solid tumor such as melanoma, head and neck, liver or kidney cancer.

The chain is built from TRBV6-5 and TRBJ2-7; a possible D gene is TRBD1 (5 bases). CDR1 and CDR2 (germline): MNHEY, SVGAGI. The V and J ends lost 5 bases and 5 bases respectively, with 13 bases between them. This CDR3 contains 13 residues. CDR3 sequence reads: CASSEVPGNEQYF. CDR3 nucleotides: TGTGCCAGCAGTGAAGTACCAGGGAACGAGCAGTACTTC.

The CDR3 sequence is CASSMRSDHLARGYTF. CDR3 nucleotides: TGTGCCAGTAGTATGAGGAGTGATCATCTAGCTAGAGGCTACACCTTC. The V and J genes are TRBV19 and TRBJ1-2; D is unresolved. V dropped 3 bases and J dropped 8 bases, with 22 bases sitting between them. Germline CDR1 LNHDA, CDR2 SQIVND (reference sequence). The CDR3 is made up of 16 amino acids.

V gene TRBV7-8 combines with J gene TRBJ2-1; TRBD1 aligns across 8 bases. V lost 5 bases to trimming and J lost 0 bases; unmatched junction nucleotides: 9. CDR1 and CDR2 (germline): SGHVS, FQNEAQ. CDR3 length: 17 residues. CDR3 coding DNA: TGTGCCAGCAGCCTCCCCTGGACAGGGCGCTCCTACAATGAGCAGTTCTTC. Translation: CASSLPWTGRSYNEQFF.

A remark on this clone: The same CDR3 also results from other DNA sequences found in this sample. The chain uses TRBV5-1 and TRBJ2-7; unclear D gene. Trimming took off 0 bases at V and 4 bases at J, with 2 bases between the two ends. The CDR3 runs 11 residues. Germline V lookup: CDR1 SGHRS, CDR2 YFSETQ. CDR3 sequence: CASSLGYEQYF. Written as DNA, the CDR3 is TGCGCCAGCAGCTTGGGATACGAGCAGTACTTC.

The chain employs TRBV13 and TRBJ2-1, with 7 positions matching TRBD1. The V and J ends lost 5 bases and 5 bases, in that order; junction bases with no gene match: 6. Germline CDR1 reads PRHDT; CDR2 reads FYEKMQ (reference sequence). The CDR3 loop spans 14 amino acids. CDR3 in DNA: TGTGCCAGCAGCAGGGGGCTAACGAACAATGAGCAGTTCTTC. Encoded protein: CASSRGLTNNEQFF. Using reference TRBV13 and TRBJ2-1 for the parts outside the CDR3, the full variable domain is AAGVIQSPRHLIKEKRETATLKCYPIPRHDTVYWYQQGPGQDPQFLISFYEKMQSDKGSIPDRFSAQQFSDYHSELNMSSLELGDSALYFCASSRGLTNNEQFFGPGTRLTVL.

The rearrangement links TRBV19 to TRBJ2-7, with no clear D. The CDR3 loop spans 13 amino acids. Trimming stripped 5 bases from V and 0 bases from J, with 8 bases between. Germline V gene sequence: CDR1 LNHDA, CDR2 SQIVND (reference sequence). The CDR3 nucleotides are TGTGCCAGTAGTCCCTCCGACTCCTACGAGCAGTACTTC. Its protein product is CASSPSDSYEQYF.

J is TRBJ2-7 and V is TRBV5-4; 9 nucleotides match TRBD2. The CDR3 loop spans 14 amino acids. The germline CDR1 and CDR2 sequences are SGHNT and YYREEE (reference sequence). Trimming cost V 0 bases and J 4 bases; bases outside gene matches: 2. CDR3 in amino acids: CASSLGTSEYEQYF. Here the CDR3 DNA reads TGTGCCAGCAGCTTGGGGACTAGCGAATACGAGCAGTACTTC.

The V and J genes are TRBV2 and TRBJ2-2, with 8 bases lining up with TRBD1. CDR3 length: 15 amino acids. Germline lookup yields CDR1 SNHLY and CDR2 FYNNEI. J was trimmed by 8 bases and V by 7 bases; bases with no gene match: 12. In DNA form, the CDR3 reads TGTGCCAGCATCCAGGGGGCCCCGGCCAGGGGGGAGCTGTTTTTT. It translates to CASIQGAPARGELFF.

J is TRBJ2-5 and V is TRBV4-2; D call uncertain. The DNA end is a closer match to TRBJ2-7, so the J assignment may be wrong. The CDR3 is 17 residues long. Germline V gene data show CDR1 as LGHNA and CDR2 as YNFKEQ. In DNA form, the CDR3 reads TGTGCCAGCAGCCAAGATGGTAACGGCCCGCCCTCCTACGAGCAGTACTTC. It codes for CASSQDGNGPPSYEQYF.

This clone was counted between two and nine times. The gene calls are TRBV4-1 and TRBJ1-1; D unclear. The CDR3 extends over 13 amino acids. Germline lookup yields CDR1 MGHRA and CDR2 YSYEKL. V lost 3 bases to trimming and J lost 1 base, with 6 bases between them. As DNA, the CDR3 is TGCGCCAGCAGCCAGTGGTCGAACACTGAAGCTTTCTTT. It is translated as CASSQWSNTEAFF.

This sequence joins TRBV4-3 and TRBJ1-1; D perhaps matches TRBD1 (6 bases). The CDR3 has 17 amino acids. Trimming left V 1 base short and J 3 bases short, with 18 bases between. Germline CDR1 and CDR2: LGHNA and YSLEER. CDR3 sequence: CASSQGPGGQRDTEAFF. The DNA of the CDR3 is TGCGCCAGCAGCCAAGGCCCTGGGGGCCAGAGGGACACTGAAGCTTTCTTT.

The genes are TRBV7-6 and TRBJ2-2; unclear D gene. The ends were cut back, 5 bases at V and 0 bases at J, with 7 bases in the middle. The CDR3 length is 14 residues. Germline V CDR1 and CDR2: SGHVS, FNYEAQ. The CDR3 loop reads CASSQQPNTGELFF. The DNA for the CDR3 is TGTGCCAGCAGCCAACAACCGAACACCGGGGAGCTGTTTTTT.

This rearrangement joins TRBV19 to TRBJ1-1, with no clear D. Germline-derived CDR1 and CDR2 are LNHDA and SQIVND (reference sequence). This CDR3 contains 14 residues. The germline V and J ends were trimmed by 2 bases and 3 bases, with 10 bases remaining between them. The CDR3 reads CASSISRGYTEAFF. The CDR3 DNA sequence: TGTGCCAGTAGTATATCTCGGGGTTACACTGAAGCTTTCTTT.